This T cell receptor (beta chain) stems from a study of PD-1 blockade in classical Hodgkin lymphoma. Across the study: Each patient was given nivolumab 3 mg/kg through a vein every 2 weeks. Overall study findings and caveats: Exclusion covered patients beginning nivolumab under 1 year post-ASCT. Partial responders and progressors had significantly lower baseline TCR diversity. The study found that TCR diversity rose significantly by C4D1 in CD4+ but not CD8+ cells.

TCRdb's table, derived via immunoSEQ multiplex PCR, lists solely in-frame clones and lacks some. This repertoire shows 15,000 or so clones, about 90% found once; its top ten account for 0.9%. Time point here: cycle 4 day 1 (C4D1), after five to seven weeks of nivolumab. All patients relapsed after autologous stem cell transplantation, and brentuximab vedotin exposure varied. Starting with thawed PBMCs, CD4+ T cells were purified by magnetic negative selection. The V gene lost 4 bases and the J gene lost 2 bases, with 10 bases spanning the gap. Germline values: CDR1 LNHDA, CDR2 SQIVND (reference sequence). CDR3 length: 14 amino acids. To note about this clone: Its antigen remains unidentified.

Sequencing used CD4+ T cells from blood, obtained before the fourth cycle of nivolumab. The receptor was isolated from a human donor with classical Hodgkin lymphoma. This rearrangement joins TRBV19 to TRBJ2-3; TRBD2 might be the D (6 bases). The CDR3 is CASSTSGDTDTQYF. CDR3 nucleotides: TGTGCCAGTAGTACTTCGGGAGACACAGATACGCAGTATTTT.